This T cell receptor (beta chain) comes out of a study of T cell changes during pregnancy in multiple sclerosis. The V gene end was trimmed by 10 bases and the J gene end by 2 bases; junction bases not matched to a gene: 13. CDR1 and CDR2 (germline): ENHRY, SYGVKD. The CDR3 is made up of 18 amino acids. This clone showed up just once. The table came from immunoSEQ multiplex PCR; TCRdb's copy has only in-frame clones and leaves some out. The sample holds 40,000 to 45,000 clones, 80% to 95% seen once. Sequenced here: CD4+ T cells from peripheral blood mononuclear cells, sampled in the second trimester of pregnancy. The chain has TRBV10-3 and TRBJ2-2; TRBD2 agrees at 13 bases. This clonotype originated in a female donor in good health, enrolled as a control in a pregnancy study. The CDR3 nucleotides are TGTGCCACCTCAACCGCGACTAGCGGGAGGTCCAACACCGGGGAGCTGTTTTTT. Translation gives CATSTATSGRSNTGELFF.